The source of this T cell receptor beta chain is a study of control samples from healthy donors and cancer patients. CDR1 is SGHTA and CDR2 is FQGNSA in the germline V gene. The CDR3 is 16 amino acids. The V and J ends lost 2 bases and 4 bases respectively, with 17 bases between them. Profiled with immunoSEQ multiplex PCR; TCRdb holds only in-frame clones, not every one. This repertoire shows about 130,000 clones, roughly 90% found once; its top ten account for 2% to 3%. This clonotype originated in a man in his forties or fifties in good health. The rearrangement links TRBV7-2 to TRBJ1-2; the D is unclear. The sample was blood. The CDR3 region is CASSLSGGVTAYGYTF. The CDR3 DNA sequence: TGTGCCAGCAGCTTATCTGGTGGTGTGACGGCCTATGGCTACACCTTC.